Following are 20 T cell receptor beta chains from one sample sequenced in a study of blood T cell repertoires in COVID-19. The assay was immunoSEQ multiplex PCR, and TCRdb's table has in-frame clones only and misses some. The table includes roughly 120,000 clones, 82% detected once. What was sequenced was peripheral blood. Receptor source: an older man with active or convalescent COVID-19.

The rearrangement links TRBV4-1 to TRBJ1-5; tentative D call: TRBD1 (5 bases). Between the trimmed V and J ends, which lost 1 base and 0 bases, there was a span of 10 bases. Germline V lookup: CDR1 MGHRA, CDR2 YSYEKL. The CDR3 is made up of 16 amino acids. In nucleotides, the CDR3 is TGCGCCAGCAGCCAAGGTCGGGGGTATAGCAATCAGCCCCAGCATTTT. This sequence encodes CASSQGRGYSNQPQHF.

The chain joins TRBV7-6 to TRBJ2-5; 8 nucleotides agree with TRBD2. CDR1 and CDR2 (germline): SGHVS, FNYEAQ. After removal of 6 bases from V and 7 bases from J, the junction contained 10 bases not matched to a gene. There are 14 residues in the CDR3. The CDR3 here is CASRTSGGSATQYF. The CDR3 DNA sequence: TGTGCCAGCAGGACGAGCGGGGGCTCGGCGACCCAGTACTTC.

The CDR3 loop is CASNQGGTDTQYF. DNA of the CDR3: TGTGCCAGCAATCAGGGCGGCACAGATACGCAGTATTTT. V and J are TRBV9 and TRBJ2-3; the D gene is possibly TRBD1 (5 bases). Looked up from germline, CDR1 is SGDLS and CDR2 is YYNGEE. The CDR3 is 13 residues long. V lost 6 bases and J lost 1, with 9 bases in between.

The chain joins TRBV11-2 to TRBJ1-2; 8 nucleotides align to TRBD1. Germline trimming cut 0 bases from V and 4 bases from J; bases unmatched to any gene: 7. Germline V gives CDR1 SGHAT, CDR2 FQNNGV. The length of the CDR3 is 16 residues. CDR3 in DNA: TGTGCCAGCAGCTTAGATCCAGGGGGCCGGTCCTATGGCTACACCTTC. The encoded protein is CASSLDPGGRSYGYTF.

The CDR3 DNA is TGTGCCAGTAGTAAGGGACAGGGTCTGCACTATGGCTACACCTTC. Protein sequence: CASSKGQGLHYGYTF. V gene TRBV19 combines with J gene TRBJ1-2; 9 bases line up with TRBD1. Germline V gene sequence: CDR1 LNHDA, CDR2 SQIVND (reference sequence). CDR3 length: 15 residues. The trim removed 4 bases at V and 3 bases at J, leaving 6 bases unmatched.

The chain recombines TRBV4-1 with TRBJ1-2, with TRBD1 matching over 7 bases. This CDR3 contains 15 residues. CDR1 is MGHRA and CDR2 is YSYEKL in the germline V gene. V lost 3 bases, J lost 0 bases, and 4 bases stayed unmatched. The CDR3 sequence: CASSQGQQANYGYTF. The CDR3 DNA reads TGCGCCAGCAGCCAGGGACAGCAAGCTAACTATGGCTACACCTTC.

The chain uses TRBV11-3 and TRBJ2-3; the match to TRBD2 covers 13 bases. With 5 bases clipped from V and 7 bases from J, the junction kept 6 bases outside the gene matches. Per the germline V gene, CDR1 is SGHNT and CDR2 is YENEEA. There are 15 residues in the CDR3. The chain's CDR3 is CASSELTSGRNTQYF. The CDR3 bases are TGTGCCAGCAGCGAACTGACTAGCGGGAGGAATACGCAGTATTTT.

This clone was counted only a few times. The rearrangement joins TRBV11-1 to TRBJ1-1, with a weak D call TRBD1 (5 bases). Trimming removed 5 bases at V and 5 bases at J, with 12 bases between. Looked up from germline, CDR1 is SGHAT and CDR2 is FQDESV (reference sequence). The CDR3 has 13 amino acids. CDR3: CASSQTGGTEAFF. CDR3 DNA: TGTGCCAGCAGCCAAACCGGGGGGACTGAAGCTTTCTTT.

This clone was detected a few times. The chain is built from TRBV30 and TRBJ1-1; D not certain. CDR3 size: 14 residues. Germline V gives CDR1 GTSNPN, CDR2 SVGIG (reference sequence). V dropped 2 bases and J dropped 0 bases, with 10 bases sitting between them. CDR3 nucleotides: TGTGCCTGGAGTTTTGGGCTTATGAACACTGAAGCTTTCTTT. Amino acids: CAWSFGLMNTEAFF.

The chain is built from TRBV6-7 and TRBJ2-7; 12 positions match TRBD2. TRBV6-7 is assigned to the ORF class and has an uncertain function. CDR3 length equals 16 residues. V lost 7 bases and J lost 3; bases outside the gene matches: 10. The DNA of the CDR3 is TGTGCCAGCACGGCACTAGCGGGAGGCCTAAACTACGAGCAGTACTTC. This sequence encodes CASTALAGGLNYEQYF.

J is TRBJ1-4 and V is TRBV6-1, with D tentatively TRBD1 (5 bases). V gave up 2 bases and J gave up 2 bases, with 15 bases separating them. The germline CDR1 and CDR2 sequences are MNHNS and SASEGT. The CDR3 contains 17 residues. The CDR3 is CASSERQSVATNEKLFF. DNA of the CDR3: TGTGCCAGCAGTGAACGACAGTCAGTGGCTACTAATGAAAAACTGTTTTTT.

This clone was detected a few times. The chain is built from TRBV6-5 and TRBJ1-1, with D possibly being TRBD1 (6 bases). Germline CDR1 is MNHEY and CDR2 is SVGAGI. V dropped 4 bases and J dropped 1 base, with 13 bases sitting between them. This CDR3 comprises 15 residues. The CDR3 loop reads CASSWLPGQNTEAFF. CDR3 sequence (DNA): TGTGCCAGCAGTTGGCTGCCGGGACAGAACACTGAAGCTTTCTTT.

CDR3 residues: CASSRMGQPNYEQYF. The DNA of the CDR3 is TGTGCCAGCTCACGAATGGGACAGCCAAACTACGAGCAGTACTTC. The chain is built from TRBV18 and TRBJ2-7; 7 bases line up with TRBD1. Looked up from germline, CDR1 is KGHSH and CDR2 is LQKENI. CDR3 length: 15 amino acids. Unmatched junction bases numbered 9, after V lost 4 bases and J lost 3 bases. The variable domain in full, with the rest retrieved from reference TRBV18 and TRBJ2-7, is NAGVMQNPRHLVRRRGQEARLRCSPMKGHSHVYWYRQLPEEGLKFMVYLQKENIIDESGMPKERFSAEFPKEGPSILRIQQVVRGDSAAYFCASSRMGQPNYEQYFGPGTRLTVT.

This clone was seen a handful of times. The chain combines TRBV19 with TRBJ1-2; TRBD1 matches 9 bases. The J segment lost 5 bases and the V segment lost 11 bases, leaving 9 bases of the junction unmatched. In germline, CDR1 is LNHDA, CDR2 SQIVND (reference sequence). CDR3 length: 13 residues. The CDR3 sequence: CAAKTGGDYGYTF. The CDR3 DNA reads TGTGCCGCAAAGACAGGGGGAGATTATGGCTACACCTTC.

Notes on this clone: The sample has other DNA sequences that encode this CDR3 too. This sequence joins TRBV6-2 or TRBV6-3 and TRBJ1-6; D unresolved. Germline loops: CDR1 MNHEY, CDR2 SVGEGT. This CDR3 region has 12 residues. Trimming left V 3 bases short and J 7 bases short, with 4 bases between. The DNA of the CDR3 is TGTGCCAGCAGTTATCAGAATTCACCCCTCCACTTT. Translating gives CASSYQNSPLHF.

The V gene is TRBV11-3, the J gene TRBJ2-7; weak D call: TRBD1 (6 bases). Trimming cost V 5 bases and J 1 base, with 15 bases left between them. Germline V gene sequence: CDR1 SGHNT, CDR2 YENEEA. This CDR3 spans 15 amino acids. The CDR3 sequence is CASSLIQGGSYEQYF. DNA of the CDR3: TGTGCCAGCAGCCTAATACAGGGTGGATCCTACGAGCAGTACTTC.

This rearrangement joins TRBV5-4 to TRBJ1-2; 8 nucleotides match TRBD1. J gave up 4 bases and V 4 bases, and 6 bases lay outside the gene matches. The CDR3 loop spans 14 amino acids. CDR1 and CDR2 from the germline V gene are SGHNT and YYREEE (reference sequence). The CDR3 nucleotides are TGTGCCAGCAGCCGACAGGGGCAGAGCTATGGCTACACCTTC. Amino acid sequence: CASSRQGQSYGYTF.

The chain uses TRBV3-1 (or the pseudogene TRBV3-2) and TRBJ2-3; 7 bases are a match to TRBD2. The V and J ends lost 2 bases and 0 bases, in that order; junction bases with no gene match: 2. The length of the CDR3 is 15 residues. From germline, CDR1 is LGHDT and CDR2 YNNKEL (reference sequence). The CDR3 region has the DNA TGTGCCAGCAGCCAATTGGGAGGGAGCACAGATACGCAGTATTTT. Amino acids: CASSQLGGSTDTQYF.

The chain carries TRBV6-6 and TRBJ2-5; tentative D call: TRBD2 (7 bases). Trimming took off 6 bases at V and 5 bases at J, with 13 bases between the two ends. The CDR3 runs to 13 residues. Germline loops: CDR1 MNHNY, CDR2 SVGAGI (reference sequence). Written as DNA, the CDR3 is TGTGCCAGCAGGAGGGGGGGGAGGGAGACCCAGTACTTC. This codes for CASRRGGRETQYF.

The rearrangement joins TRBV7-3 to TRBJ2-7; D might be TRBD1 (6 bases). V lost 5 bases and J 5 bases, leaving 13 bases between the germline ends. This CDR3 has 13 amino acids. Germline V gene sequence: CDR1 SGHTA, CDR2 FQGTGA. The CDR3 nucleotides read TGTGCCAGCAGCCCCGGACAGCTTCACGAGCAGTACTTC. Amino acids: CASSPGQLHEQYF. Based on the CDR3 plus reference TRBV7-3 and TRBJ2-7, the full variable domain is GAGVSQTPSNKVTEKGKYVELRCDPISGHTALYWYRQSLGQGPEFLIYFQGTGAADDSGLPNDRFFAVRPEGSVSTLKIQRTERGDSAVYLCASSPGQLHEQYFGPGTRLTVT.